What follows are 31 T cell receptor beta chains derived from one specimen sequenced in a study of CD8 T cells in Susac syndrome. Reverse transcription of about 0.45 to 1 ug RNA was carried out with random hexamers. From the immunoSEQ multiplex PCR reads, TCRdb called clonotypes with MiXCR, one entry per CDR3 protein. Of under 200,000 distinct CDR3 sequences listed, over 90% are singletons. The specimen was CD8+ T cells from PBMCs. The receptors originated from a human donor with Susac syndrome.

This clonotype appeared a single time. The chain uses TRBV6-5 and TRBJ1-1; D gene ambiguous. CDR1 and CDR2 (germline): MNHEY, SVGAGI. V lost 6 bases, J lost 1 base, and 12 bases lay in between. The CDR3 runs to 14 residues. The DNA of the CDR3 is TGTGCCAGCAGCCTGGGCTCAGAGAACACTGAAGCTTTCTTT. Translated, it gives CASSLGSENTEAFF.

CDR3 in amino acids: CAWSYLVEQYF. CDR3 nucleotide sequence: TGTGCCTGGAGTTACTTGGTCGAGCAGTACTTC. The chain recombines TRBV30 with TRBJ2-7; D gene unclear. This CDR3 is built from 11 residues. Germline V gene lookup returns CDR1 GTSNPN and CDR2 SVGIG (reference sequence). With 2 bases removed from V and 6 bases from J, the gap between germline ends came to 8 bases.

The chain combines TRBV27 with TRBJ2-1, with D perhaps matching TRBD1 or TRBD2 (6 bases each). The length of the CDR3 is 17 residues. Germline values: CDR1 MNHEY, CDR2 SMNVEV (reference sequence). V was clipped by 5 bases and J by 4 bases, with 21 bases between them. In nucleotides, the CDR3 is TGTGCCAGCAGTAACCCCGGGGGCTTTGACCCTTACAATGAGCAGTTCTTC. Translated: CASSNPGGFDPYNEQFF.

The V call is TRBV7-9, the J call TRBJ1-2; no definite D call. Germline loops: CDR1 SEHNR, CDR2 FQNEAQ (reference sequence). With 5 bases removed from V and 4 bases from J, the gap between germline ends came to 11 bases. The length of the CDR3 is 13 residues. CDR3 sequence: CASSQQTSYGYTF. In nucleotides, the CDR3 is TGTGCCAGCAGCCAACAGACTAGCTATGGCTACACCTTC.

The J gene is TRBJ2-5, the V gene TRBV20-1; 8 nucleotides match TRBD2. The germline CDR1 and CDR2 sequences are DFQATT and SNEGSKA (reference sequence). The CDR3 covers 14 residues. V was pared by 6 bases and J by 1 base, with 7 bases of the junction left unmatched. The CDR3 DNA reads as TGCAGTGCCACGCCTAGCGGGTCCCAAGAGACCCAGTACTTC. It encodes CSATPSGSQETQYF.

The chain has TRBV9 and TRBJ2-7; D possibly corresponds to TRBD1 (6 bases). The CDR3 spans 13 residues. Germline-derived CDR1 and CDR2 are SGDLS and YYNGEE. Trimming cost V 4 bases and J 5 bases, with 13 bases left between them. CDR3 sequence (DNA): TGTGCCAGCAGCCCGACAGGACGGGACGAGCAGTACTTC. Amino acids: CASSPTGRDEQYF. The entire variable domain, with the rest obtained from reference TRBV9 and TRBJ2-7, is as follows: DSGVTQTPKHLITATGQRVTLRCSPRSGDLSVYWYQQSLDQGLQFLIQYYNGEERAKGNILERFSAQQFPDLHSELNLSSLELGDSALYFCASSPTGRDEQYFGPGTRLTVT.

The chain links TRBV27 to TRBJ1-1; no reliable D call. The V gene's germline CDR1 is MNHEY and CDR2 SMNVEV (reference sequence). V lost 7 bases, J lost 0 bases, and 3 bases lay in between. The CDR3 totals 11 residues. The CDR3 DNA reads TGTGCCAGCATGATGAACACTGAAGCTTTCTTT. This translates into CASMMNTEAFF.

This clonotype was recorded once. J is TRBJ2-5 and V is TRBV7-9, with a tentative D call TRBD2 (7 bases). Germline loops: CDR1 SEHNR, CDR2 FQNEAQ (reference sequence). The CDR3 consists of 12 residues. Trimming pared 4 bases from V and 11 bases from J, leaving 14 bases between. The chain's CDR3 is CASSSRGGWQYF. The CDR3 nucleotides are TGTGCCAGCAGCTCGCGCGGGGGCTGGCAGTACTTC.

V and J are TRBV12-3 or TRBV12-4 and TRBJ2-1; D is uncertain. The CDR3 is 15 amino acids. The germline V and J ends were trimmed by 6 bases and 0 bases, with 12 bases remaining between them. The CDR3 here is CASSLVASSYNEQFF. The CDR3 DNA follows: TGTGCCAGCAGCTTGGTGGCGAGCTCCTACAATGAGCAGTTCTTC.

The chain has TRBV7-9 and TRBJ2-7; TRBD1 is a possible D gene (6 bases). In germline, CDR1 is SEHNR, CDR2 FQNEAQ (reference sequence). V was pared by 5 bases and J by 2 bases, with 10 bases between. The length of the CDR3 is 13 residues. As DNA, the CDR3 is TGTGCCAGCAGCCCACAGGGCGCCTACGAGCAGTACTTC. Protein product: CASSPQGAYEQYF.

The chain couples TRBV5-4 to TRBJ1-4; D remains unclear. V was clipped by 4 bases and J by 4 bases, with 8 bases between them. CDR3 length: 13 residues. CDR1 is SGHNT, CDR2 YYREEE, per germline (reference sequence). Here the CDR3 reads CASSRGVNEKLFF. CDR3 DNA sequence: TGTGCCAGCAGCCGTGGGGTTAATGAAAAACTGTTTTTT.

The chain recombines TRBV4-1 with TRBJ2-2, with 14 nucleotides matching TRBD2. Germline CDR1 is MGHRA and CDR2 is YSYEKL. Germline trimming cut 4 bases from V and 6 bases from J; bases unmatched to any gene: 13. This CDR3 contains 19 residues. CDR3 sequence: CASSLSLTSGRARAGELFF. Here the CDR3 DNA reads TGCGCCAGCAGCCTTTCACTGACTAGCGGGAGGGCCAGGGCCGGGGAGCTGTTTTTT.

The rearrangement joins TRBV11-2 to TRBJ2-2; D is unclear. Trimming took 0 bases from V and 6 from J, leaving 5 bases between them. Germline CDR1 reads SGHAT; CDR2 reads FQNNGV. The CDR3 has 13 residues. CDR3 sequence reads: CASSLESAGELFF. CDR3 in DNA: TGTGCCAGCAGCTTAGAATCTGCCGGGGAGCTGTTTTTT. Looking up the rest from reference TRBV11-2 and TRBJ2-2 gives the full variable domain: EAGVAQSPRYKIIEKRQSVAFWCNPISGHATLYWYQQILGQGPKLLIQFQNNGVVDDSQLPKDRFSAERLKGVDSTLKIQPAKLEDSAVYLCASSLESAGELFFGEGSRLTVL.

This sequence joins TRBV11-2 and TRBJ2-7; D remains ambiguous. V lost 1 base and J lost 2, with 6 bases in between. The CDR3 loop spans 13 amino acids. Germline V CDR1 and CDR2: SGHAT, FQNNGV. The CDR3 loop is CASSLVEPYEQYF. CDR3 in DNA: TGTGCCAGCAGCTTAGTTGAACCCTACGAGCAGTACTTC.

The chain is built from TRBV6-5 and TRBJ1-2; D unresolved. Trimming shortened V by 6 bases and J by 0 bases, and 14 bases separated the two germline ends. The CDR3 has 15 amino acids. Germline values: CDR1 MNHEY, CDR2 SVGAGI. DNA for the CDR3: TGTGCCAGCAGCCTGAGAGGATTCCCTAACTATGGCTACACCTTC. This encodes CASSLRGFPNYGYTF.

The chain couples TRBV20-1 to TRBJ1-6, with TRBD1 as a possible D gene (5 bases). The CDR3 spans 14 residues. The V and J ends lost 6 bases and 6 bases respectively, with 15 bases between them. In germline, CDR1 is DFQATT, CDR2 SNEGSKA (reference sequence). The CDR3 region is CSAPSRQSNSPLHF. The CDR3 nucleotides read TGCAGTGCCCCCTCCCGACAGTCTAATTCACCCCTCCACTTT.

This clonotype was observed a single time. V and J are TRBV27 and TRBJ2-7; D unresolved. Germline V lookup: CDR1 MNHEY, CDR2 SMNVEV (reference sequence). V lost 0 bases and J 3 bases, leaving 12 bases between the germline ends. This CDR3 has 15 amino acids. The CDR3 here is CASSLSIGINYEQYF. DNA for the CDR3: TGTGCCAGCAGTTTATCGATAGGGATTAACTACGAGCAGTACTTC.

This chain uses TRBV12-3 or TRBV12-4 with TRBJ2-5; 9 bases are a match to TRBD1. V lost 1 base and J lost 5; bases outside the gene matches: 5. This CDR3 region has 15 residues. The CDR3 nucleotides read TGTGCCAGCAGTTTAGTAACAGGGGGCGGGGAGACCCAGTACTTC. This codes for CASSLVTGGGETQYF.

The chain couples TRBV3-1 to TRBJ2-1; 13 bases map to TRBD2. The V gene end was trimmed by 1 base and the J gene end by 4 bases; junction bases not matched to a gene: 1. The V gene's germline CDR1 is LGHDT and CDR2 YNNKEL (reference sequence). The CDR3 is made up of 16 amino acids. The CDR3: CASSQGLAGGYNEQFF. Here the CDR3 DNA reads TGTGCCAGCAGCCAAGGACTAGCGGGAGGTTACAATGAGCAGTTCTTC.

There are a few counts of this clonotype. This chain uses TRBV9 with TRBJ2-3, with unresolved D. The CDR3 extends over 13 amino acids. The germline V gene encodes CDR1 SGDLS and CDR2 YYNGEE. Trimming took 2 bases from V and 0 from J, leaving 4 bases between them. The chain's CDR3 is CASSVVSTDTQYF. The CDR3 bases are TGTGCCAGCAGCGTTGTGAGCACAGATACGCAGTATTTT.

The chain employs TRBV19 and TRBJ1-6; 9 bases align to TRBD1. The CDR3 covers 17 residues. Trimming took 5 bases from V and 2 from J; bases not matched to a gene: 7. Germline V gives CDR1 LNHDA, CDR2 SQIVND (reference sequence). The CDR3, as DNA: TGTGCCAGTAGTCTATCACAGGGGGCGGCCTATAATTCACCCCTCCACTTT. Translated: CASSLSQGAAYNSPLHF.

This sequence joins TRBV19 and TRBJ1-2; no definite D call. CDR1 is LNHDA and CDR2 is SQIVND in the germline V gene (reference sequence). The CDR3 contains 11 residues. Trimming removed 10 bases from V and 8 bases from J, with 14 bases in between. The CDR3 protein is CATEYLGGYTF. The CDR3 DNA reads as TGTGCCACCGAATACTTGGGCGGCTACACCTTC.

The chain combines TRBV6-5 with TRBJ1-3; TRBD1 might be the D (6 bases). The CDR3 consists of 13 residues. Germline CDR1 and CDR2: MNHEY and SVGAGI. Trimming removed 6 bases at V and 4 bases at J, with 10 bases between. Here the CDR3 DNA reads TGTGCCAGCAGGACGGGGGCCGGAAACACCATATATTTT. Translating gives CASRTGAGNTIYF.

J is TRBJ1-5 and V is TRBV6-1; 7 nucleotides align to TRBD1. The CDR3 totals 16 residues. In germline, CDR1 is MNHNS, CDR2 SASEGT. J was trimmed by 0 bases and V by 4 bases; bases with no gene match: 6. In nucleotides, the CDR3 is TGTGCCAGCAGTGCTACAGGGGATTATAGCAATCAGCCCCAGCATTTT. This encodes CASSATGDYSNQPQHF.

The chain has TRBV5-6 and TRBJ1-5, with D possibly TRBD1 on 6 matching bases. The CDR3 has 19 amino acids. The ends were cut back, 1 base at V and 2 bases at J, with 22 bases in the middle. The germline CDR1 and CDR2 sequences are SGHDT and YYEEEE. The CDR3 sequence: CASSLYRAVGHLGNQPQHF. The CDR3 DNA reads as TGTGCCAGCAGCTTGTACAGGGCAGTGGGTCATCTGGGCAATCAGCCCCAGCATTTT.

The chain uses TRBV27 and TRBJ2-3; possible D gene TRBD2, 5 bases. The CDR3 is made up of 14 amino acids. Germline values: CDR1 MNHEY, CDR2 SMNVEV (reference sequence). Trimming cost V 5 bases and J 1 base, with 10 bases left between them. The CDR3 protein is CASSQGLGTDTQYF. DNA for the CDR3: TGTGCCAGCAGTCAAGGACTGGGCACAGATACGCAGTATTTT.

The chain couples TRBV4-1 to TRBJ2-2; D is unclear. This CDR3 is 15 amino acids long. Per the germline V gene, CDR1 is MGHRA and CDR2 is YSYEKL. V lost 0 bases, J lost 8 bases, and 13 bases lay in between. In DNA form, the CDR3 reads TGCGCCAGCAGCCAAGATCCGGCCATTCGGGGGGAGCTGTTTTTT. Protein sequence: CASSQDPAIRGELFF.

This rearrangement joins TRBV7-2 to TRBJ1-2, with 9 bases lining up with TRBD1. There are 14 residues in the CDR3. With V trimmed by 2 bases and J by 7 bases, 5 bases remained unmatched. CDR1 is SGHTA, CDR2 FQGNSA, per germline. The CDR3 sequence: CASSLMGQGTGYTF. In DNA, the CDR3 is TGTGCCAGCAGCTTAATGGGACAGGGAACTGGCTACACCTTC.

This rearrangement joins TRBV4-1 to TRBJ1-1, with D maybe TRBD1 (6 bases). This CDR3 contains 15 residues. V was trimmed by 1 base and J by 5 bases, leaving 14 bases between them. The germline CDR1 and CDR2 sequences are MGHRA and YSYEKL. The CDR3 coding sequence is TGCGCCAGCAGCCAAGGGGGGGACATTTTAACTGAAGCTTTCTTT. Translating it yields CASSQGGDILTEAFF.

This chain uses TRBV9 with TRBJ2-1; unclear D gene. This CDR3 comprises 12 residues. Trimming stripped 1 base from V and 10 bases from J, with 9 bases between. CDR1 SGDLS and CDR2 YYNGEE come from the germline V gene. CDR3 sequence reads: CASSVFGQEQFF. CDR3 DNA sequence: TGTGCCAGCAGCGTATTTGGCCAAGAGCAGTTCTTC.

The chain links TRBV9 to TRBJ1-5, with 8 bases matching TRBD1. CDR3 length: 13 residues. In germline, CDR1 is SGDLS, CDR2 YYNGEE. V was clipped by 3 bases and J by 7 bases; unmatched bases: 3. As DNA, the CDR3 is TGTGCCAGCAGCGGAGGACAGGGCCAGCCCCAGCATTTT. Protein product: CASSGGQGQPQHF.